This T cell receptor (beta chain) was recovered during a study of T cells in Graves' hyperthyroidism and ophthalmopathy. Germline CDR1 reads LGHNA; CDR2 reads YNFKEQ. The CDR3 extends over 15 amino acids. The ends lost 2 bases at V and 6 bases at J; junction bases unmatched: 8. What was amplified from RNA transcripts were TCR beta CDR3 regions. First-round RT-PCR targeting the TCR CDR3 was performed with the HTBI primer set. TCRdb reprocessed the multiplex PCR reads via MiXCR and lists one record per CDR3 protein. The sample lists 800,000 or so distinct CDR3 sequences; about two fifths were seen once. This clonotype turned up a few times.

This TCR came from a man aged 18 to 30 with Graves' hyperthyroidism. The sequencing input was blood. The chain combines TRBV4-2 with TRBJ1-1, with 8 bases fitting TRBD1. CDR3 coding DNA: TGTGCCAGCAGCCAACTGGACAGGGAGAGGGCTGAAGCTTTCTTT. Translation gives CASSQLDRERAEAFF.